These 16 T cell receptor beta chains share one sample of origin, sequenced in a study of regulatory T cells in long-lasting Graves disease. CDR3-region Arm-PCR and iRepertoire HTBI primers produced the TCR beta libraries. TCRdb called the multiplex PCR reads again in MiXCR, with one record for every CDR3 protein. The top ten clones hold 7.5% to 9% of a sample with 550,000 or so distinct CDR3 sequences, approximately 12% of them seen once. Time point of the sample: newly diagnosed GD, antithyroid drugs for less than 3 months. The TCR library was prepared using RNA isolated from PBMCs. These data are also associated with another study on T cells in Graves' hyperthyroidism and ophthalmopathy.

Sequencing was performed on peripheral blood mononuclear cells (PBMCs), taken at new diagnosis, from a patient treated with antithyroid drugs. Receptors were obtained from a woman aged 30 to 39 with Graves disease.

This clonotype appeared many times. The chain has TRBV19 and TRBJ1-1; D not certain. The CDR3 length is 18 residues. With 3 bases removed from V and 6 bases from J, the gap between germline ends came to 26 bases. Germline V gene sequence: CDR1 LNHDA, CDR2 SQIVND (reference sequence). CDR3 residues: CASSILLKVRGIISEAFF. In DNA form, the CDR3 reads TGTGCCAGTAGTATTCTTCTGAAGGTTCGGGGAATTATCTCTGAAGCTTTCTTT.

In this sample, this clonotype turned up many times. The V call is TRBV29-1, the J call TRBJ1-6; tentatively, D is TRBD1 (5 bases). Trimming shortened V by 6 bases and J by 7 bases, and 19 bases separated the two germline ends. CDR3 length: 15 residues. The germline V gene has CDR1 SQVTM and CDR2 ANQGSEA. Here the CDR3 reads CSVALSGGVNSPLHF. The DNA for the CDR3 is TGCAGCGTGGCCCTTAGTGGGGGTGTGAATTCACCCCTCCACTTT.

J is TRBJ2-1 and V is TRBV4-2; D possibly corresponds to TRBD1 (5 bases). There are 14 residues in the CDR3. In germline, CDR1 is LGHNA, CDR2 YNFKEQ. Trimming removed 4 bases from V and 4 bases from J, with 11 bases in between. The CDR3 nucleotides are TGTGCCAGCAGCCTCCAGACAGAGTACAATGAGCAGTTCTTC. Encoded protein: CASSLQTEYNEQFF.

Many counts were recorded for this clonotype. The chain has TRBV28 and TRBJ1-2; D ambiguous. The V and J ends lost 2 bases and 3 bases respectively, with 22 bases between them. CDR1 and CDR2 (germline): MDHEN, SYDVKM. CDR3 length: 18 residues. The CDR3 spells CASSLLVRDGRKYYGYTF. The CDR3 nucleotides read TGTGCCAGCAGTTTACTAGTACGCGACGGACGGAAATACTATGGCTACACCTTC.

This clonotype has more than one count but fewer than ten. J is TRBJ2-7 and V is TRBV29-1, with 9 bases matching TRBD2. The CDR3 is 13 residues long. The V and J ends lost 4 bases and 2 bases, in that order; junction bases with no gene match: 3. Per the germline V gene, CDR1 is SQVTM and CDR2 is ANQGSEA. CDR3 DNA: TGCAGCGTTGTAATAGCGGGAGCCTACGAGCAGTACTTC. Translating it yields CSVVIAGAYEQYF.

This clonotype was counted many times. This chain links TRBV2 with TRBJ2-5; 11 nucleotides agree with TRBD2. CDR1 and CDR2 from the germline V gene are SNHLY and FYNNEI. V was pared by 5 bases and J by 4 bases, with 9 bases of the junction left unmatched. The CDR3 spans 16 residues. The CDR3 DNA follows: TGTGCCAGCAGTCTACTAGCGGGAGTCCGGGTAGAGACCCAGTACTTC. Translating it yields CASSLLAGVRVETQYF.

The sample holds many counts of this clonotype. The chain recombines TRBV30 with TRBJ1-1; 7 bases align to TRBD1. Germline lookup yields CDR1 GTSNPN and CDR2 SVGIG (reference sequence). The CDR3 sequence is 15 residues long. Trimming cost V 2 bases and J 4 bases; bases outside gene matches: 10. The CDR3 sequence is CAWSHPRGKITEAFF. As DNA, the CDR3 is TGTGCCTGGAGTCACCCCAGGGGGAAGATCACTGAAGCTTTCTTT. Full variable domain (remainder filled in from reference TRBV30 and TRBJ1-1): SQTIHQWPATLVQPVGSPLSLECTVEGTSNPNLYWYRQAAGRGLQLLFYSVGIGQISSEVPQNLSASRPQDRQFILSSKKLLLSDSGFYLCAWSHPRGKITEAFFGQGTRLTVV.

This clonotype came up many times. The chain recombines TRBV12-5 with TRBJ1-1, with D possibly TRBD1 on 6 matching bases. Germline lookup yields CDR1 LGHNT and CDR2 FRNRAP. This CDR3 contains 14 residues. Trimming took off 1 base at V and 2 bases at J, with 8 bases between the two ends. In DNA, the CDR3 is TGTGCTAGTGGTTTGGGACAGGCTAACACTGAAGCTTTCTTT. It translates to CASGLGQANTEAFF.

The sample holds many counts of this clonotype. V usage is TRBV6-1 and J usage is TRBJ1-4, with D tentatively TRBD1 (6 bases). The germline V gene encodes CDR1 MNHNS and CDR2 SASEGT. With 5 bases removed from V and 7 bases from J, the gap between germline ends came to 23 bases. The CDR3 runs 17 residues. As DNA, the CDR3 is TGTGCCAGCAGTCTTACCCCTCAAACAGGGACGGGTGAAAAACTGTTTTTT. This codes for CASSLTPQTGTGEKLFF.

This clonotype showed up many times. V is TRBV6-2 or TRBV6-3 and J is TRBJ2-1; D possibly corresponds to TRBD1 (8 bases). The ends were cut back, 3 bases at V and 6 bases at J, with 27 bases in the middle. CDR3 length: 19 residues. Germline lookup yields CDR1 MNHEY and CDR2 SVGEGT. The CDR3 region is CASSYGFRGRGNLINEQFF. The CDR3 DNA follows: TGTGCCAGCAGTTATGGATTCAGGGGGCGGGGGAACCTCATCAATGAGCAGTTCTTC.

This clonotype was counted ten times or more. The J gene is TRBJ2-6, the V gene TRBV24-1; TRBD1 aligns across 7 bases. This CDR3 is built from 18 residues. Trimming removed 3 bases from V and 4 bases from J; junction bases left unmatched: 11. The germline CDR1 and CDR2 sequences are KGHDR and SFDVKD. Here the CDR3 DNA reads TGTGCCACCAGTGATCCACAGTACAGGGGTTCCGGGGCCAACGTCCTGACTTTC. Amino acid sequence: CATSDPQYRGSGANVLTF.

This clonotype showed up just a few times. Given a far larger clone just one base away, this is likely a sequencing read error. The V gene is TRBV6-2 or TRBV6-3, the J gene TRBJ2-2; 11 bases are shared with TRBD2. The CDR3 extends over 15 amino acids. Germline V CDR1 and CDR2: MNHEY, SVGEGT. V dropped 6 bases and J dropped 5; count of bases not matched to a gene: 5. The CDR3 DNA is TGTGCCAGCAGCTTACGGACTAGCGGGACCGGGGAGCTGTTTTTT. This codes for CASSLRTSGTGELFF.

In this sample, this clonotype turned up a few times. The gene calls are TRBV6-1 and TRBJ2-1; weak D call: TRBD2 (5 bases). CDR3 size: 13 residues. Germline CDR1 MNHNS, CDR2 SASEGT. Trimming took 8 bases from V and 1 from J, leaving 9 bases between them. For the CDR3, the DNA is TGTGCCAGCGAGCGGCAATCCTACAATGAGCAGTTCTTC. Its protein product is CASERQSYNEQFF.

The chain combines TRBV5-5 with TRBJ1-4; D gene ambiguous. V lost 0 bases and J lost 4, with 7 bases in between. The CDR3 is made up of 14 amino acids. Per the germline V gene, CDR1 is SGHKS and CDR2 is YYEKEE (reference sequence). CDR3 sequence reads: CASSLDGNNEKLFF. In DNA, the CDR3 is TGTGCCAGCAGCTTGGATGGTAATAATGAAAAACTGTTTTTT.

This clonotype was counted many times. V gene TRBV20-1 combines with J gene TRBJ1-2; D is undetermined. V lost 0 bases and J 8 bases, leaving 13 bases between the germline ends. The CDR3 is 13 residues long. Germline V lookup: CDR1 DFQATT, CDR2 SNEGSKA (reference sequence). The CDR3 DNA is TGCAGTGCTAGAGAGGGCCTATTCGGGGGCTACACCTTC. Its translation is CSAREGLFGGYTF.

This clonotype was counted a few times. This chain links TRBV10-3 with TRBJ2-1, with D perhaps matching TRBD1 (5 bases). CDR3 length equals 14 residues. Germline loops: CDR1 ENHRY, CDR2 SYGVKD. With 7 bases removed from V and 0 bases from J, the gap between germline ends came to 10 bases. DNA for the CDR3: TGTGCCATCAATAGAGGACACTCCTACAATGAGCAGTTCTTC. It is translated as CAINRGHSYNEQFF.